A selection of T cell receptor beta chains follows, all from one sample in a study of blood T cell repertoires in COVID-19. The data were produced by immunoSEQ multiplex PCR, yet TCRdb's version contains in-frame clones alone and is incomplete. The repertoire holds 100,000 to 120,000 clones, with roughly 82% as singletons. Material: peripheral blood. All receptors come from a woman aged 60-70 years with acute or convalescent COVID-19. Both conserved end residues are part of each CDR3. D genes are given only for firm matches. Size is omitted from some rows. Given values are once, few, many or a class for expanded clones.

D gene: -
clone size: -
J gene: TRBJ2-2
V gene: TRBV13
CDR3 protein: CASSLRQSTGELFF
CDR3 DNA: TGTGCCAGCAGCTTAAGACAATCAACCGGGGAGCTGTTTTTT

D gene: -
clone size: once
J gene: TRBJ1-5
V gene: TRBV27
CDR3 protein: CASSGTRVQPQHF
CDR3 DNA: TGTGCCAGCAGTGGGACTAGGGTTCAGCCCCAGCATTTT

D gene: TRBD1
clone size: -
J gene: TRBJ1-6
V gene: TRBV6-5
CDR3 protein: CASSYLEGAASPLHF
CDR3 DNA: TGTGCCAGCAGTTACTTGGAGGGGGCAGCTTCACCCCTCCACTTT

D gene: TRBD1
clone size: -
J gene: TRBJ2-7
V gene: TRBV7-9
CDR3 protein: CASSLRQGAYEQYF
CDR3 DNA: TGTGCCAGCAGCTTACGACAGGGGGCCTACGAGCAGTACTTC

D gene: TRBD1
clone size: many
J gene: TRBJ1-6
V gene: TRBV5-1
CDR3 protein: CASSLGDSKGSPLHF
CDR3 DNA: TGCGCCAGCAGCTTGGGGGACAGCAAAGGCTCACCCCTCCACTTT

D gene: TRBD1
clone size: -
J gene: TRBJ1-1
V gene: TRBV9
CDR3 protein: CASSVGDRGGRTEAFF
CDR3 DNA: TGTGCCAGCAGCGTAGGCGACAGGGGAGGGAGAACTGAAGCTTTCTTT

D gene: -
clone size: -
J gene: TRBJ2-5
V gene: TRBV19
CDR3 protein: CASSIGTGRVETQYF
CDR3 DNA: TGTGCCAGTAGTATAGGCACAGGGCGGGTTGAGACCCAGTACTTC

D gene: TRBD1
clone size: -
J gene: TRBJ1-2
V gene: TRBV12-3/TRBV12-4
CDR3 protein: CASSFGQGDYTF
CDR3 DNA: TGTGCCAGCAGTTTTGGACAGGGAGACTACACCTTC

D gene: -
clone size: -
J gene: TRBJ2-6
V gene: TRBV5-1
CDR3 protein: CASSNQGGRSGANVLTF
CDR3 DNA: TGCGCCAGCAGCAACCAGGGGGGAAGGTCTGGGGCCAACGTCCTGACTTTC

D gene: TRBD1
clone size: -
J gene: TRBJ1-5
V gene: TRBV28
CDR3 protein: CATTPGTGTRQPQHF
CDR3 DNA: TGTGCCACCACCCCCGGGACAGGGACGCGCCAGCCCCAGCATTTT

D gene: -
clone size: -
J gene: TRBJ1-5
V gene: TRBV29-1
CDR3 protein: CSGLWGRGGNQPQHF
CDR3 DNA: TGCAGCGGCCTCTGGGGGCGCGGCGGCAATCAGCCCCAGCATTTT

D gene: -
clone size: once
J gene: TRBJ1-5
V gene: TRBV10-1
CDR3 protein: CASSDSNRGGLQHF
CDR3 DNA: TGCGCCAGCAGTGATTCGAATCGAGGGGGTCTCCAGCATTTT

D gene: -
clone size: -
J gene: TRBJ1-6
V gene: TRBV29-1
CDR3 protein: CSVAQEALGSPLHF
CDR3 DNA: TGCAGCGTGGCCCAGGAAGCTTTAGGTTCACCCCTCCACTTT

D gene: -
clone size: -
J gene: TRBJ1-4
V gene: TRBV7-3
CDR3 protein: CASSLWANEKLFF
CDR3 DNA: TGTGCCAGCAGCTTATGGGCAAATGAAAAACTGTTTTTT

D gene: -
clone size: -
J gene: TRBJ2-2
V gene: TRBV6-5
CDR3 protein: CASGGGGTNTGELFF
CDR3 DNA: TGTGCCAGCGGAGGGGGCGGAACGAACACCGGGGAGCTGTTTTTT

D gene: -
clone size: -
J gene: TRBJ2-5
V gene: TRBV5-1
CDR3 protein: CASTLTGQQETQYF
CDR3 DNA: TGCGCCAGCACATTGACAGGACAACAAGAGACCCAGTACTTC

D gene: -
clone size: -
J gene: TRBJ2-5
V gene: TRBV24-1
CDR3 protein: CATSDATTNQETQYF
CDR3 DNA: TGTGCCACCAGTGATGCCACTACCAACCAAGAGACCCAGTACTTC

D gene: TRBD2
clone size: -
J gene: TRBJ2-7
V gene: TRBV5-4
CDR3 protein: CASTLAGEGYEQYF
CDR3 DNA: TGTGCCAGCACTCTAGCGGGGGAGGGATACGAGCAGTACTTC

D gene: -
clone size: -
J gene: TRBJ1-2
V gene: TRBV24-1
CDR3 protein: CATSDSDRPGYTF
CDR3 DNA: TGTGCCACCAGTGATTCAGACAGACCTGGCTACACCTTC

D gene: TRBD1
clone size: -
J gene: TRBJ1-4
V gene: TRBV5-1
CDR3 protein: CASSSGQGAAGWPWEKLFF
CDR3 DNA: TGCGCCAGCAGCTCCGGACAGGGGGCGGCCGGGTGGCCCTGGGAAAAACTGTTTTTT

D gene: -
clone size: -
J gene: TRBJ2-2
V gene: TRBV30
CDR3 protein: CAWRGAGYVGELFF
CDR3 DNA: TGTGCCTGGAGAGGGGCGGGGTACGTCGGGGAGCTGTTTTTT

D gene: -
clone size: -
J gene: TRBJ1-1
V gene: TRBV11-2
CDR3 protein: CASSLDRGREKAFF
CDR3 DNA: TGTGCCAGCAGCTTAGATCGGGGGAGGGAAAAAGCTTTCTTT

D gene: -
clone size: -
J gene: TRBJ2-3
V gene: TRBV24-1
CDR3 protein: CATELAPADTQYF
CDR3 DNA: TGTGCCACCGAACTAGCACCTGCAGATACGCAGTATTTT

D gene: -
clone size: -
J gene: TRBJ2-7
V gene: TRBV24-1
CDR3 protein: CATSDLYSYEQYF
CDR3 DNA: TGTGCCACCAGTGATCTATATTCCTACGAGCAGTACTTC

D gene: -
clone size: -
J gene: TRBJ1-2
V gene: TRBV3-1/TRBV3-2
CDR3 protein: CASSQGQGNYGYTF
CDR3 DNA: TGTGCCAGCAGCCAAGGGCAGGGAAACTATGGCTACACCTTC

D gene: -
clone size: once
J gene: TRBJ1-2
V gene: TRBV29-1
CDR3 protein: CSVTGDYGYTF
CDR3 DNA: TGCAGCGTTACAGGTGACTATGGCTACACCTTC

D gene: -
clone size: -
J gene: TRBJ2-2
V gene: TRBV18
CDR3 protein: CASSPLGGSTGELFF
CDR3 DNA: TGTGCCAGCTCACCATTGGGGGGAAGCACCGGGGAGCTGTTTTTT

D gene: -
clone size: few
J gene: TRBJ2-1
V gene: TRBV7-9
CDR3 protein: CASSLLGASNEQFF
CDR3 DNA: TGTGCCAGCAGCTTATTGGGGGCTTCCAATGAGCAGTTCTTC

D gene: -
clone size: once
J gene: TRBJ2-2
V gene: TRBV9
CDR3 protein: CASSVVSGELFF
CDR3 DNA: TGTGCCAGCAGCGTAGTCTCCGGGGAGCTGTTTTTT

D gene: TRBD1
clone size: -
J gene: TRBJ1-4
V gene: TRBV29-1
CDR3 protein: CSAGDRGEKLFF
CDR3 DNA: TGCAGCGCTGGGGACAGGGGTGAAAAACTGTTTTTT

D gene: TRBD1
clone size: -
J gene: TRBJ1-5
V gene: TRBV28
CDR3 protein: CASSSGQGHQPQHF
CDR3 DNA: TGTGCCAGCAGTTCGGGACAGGGGCATCAGCCCCAGCATTTT

D gene: -
clone size: few
J gene: TRBJ1-5
V gene: TRBV6-5
CDR3 protein: CASSYSTQGDQPQHF
CDR3 DNA: TGTGCCAGCAGTTACTCGACCCAGGGTGATCAGCCCCAGCATTTT

D gene: TRBD1
clone size: -
J gene: TRBJ1-5
V gene: TRBV30
CDR3 protein: CAWKQGGLALPGQPQHF
CDR3 DNA: TGTGCCTGGAAACAGGGGGGACTTGCCCTTCCGGGACAGCCCCAGCATTTT

D gene: -
clone size: -
J gene: TRBJ2-6
V gene: TRBV15
CDR3 protein: CATSVQPGQSGANVLTF
CDR3 DNA: TGTGCCACCAGCGTTCAACCCGGACAGTCTGGGGCCAACGTCCTGACTTTC

D gene: -
clone size: once
J gene: TRBJ1-4
V gene: TRBV6-2/TRBV6-3
CDR3 protein: CASSYSGQTNEKLFF
CDR3 DNA: TGTGCCAGCAGTTACTCGGGACAAACTAATGAAAAACTGTTTTTT

D gene: -
clone size: -
J gene: TRBJ1-6
V gene: TRBV27
CDR3 protein: CASSSIGGYSPLHF
CDR3 DNA: TGTGCCAGCAGTTCGATTGGAGGTTATTCACCCCTCCACTTT

D gene: -
clone size: few
J gene: TRBJ2-6
V gene: TRBV4-2
CDR3 protein: CASSQDAGSGANVLTF
CDR3 DNA: TGTGCCAGCAGCCAAGATGCGGGCTCTGGGGCCAACGTCCTGACTTTC

D gene: TRBD1
clone size: -
J gene: TRBJ1-3
V gene: TRBV25-1
CDR3 protein: CASRTDRGNTIYF
CDR3 DNA: TGTGCCAGCAGGACGGACAGGGGAAACACCATATATTTT

D gene: -
clone size: -
J gene: TRBJ2-5
V gene: TRBV5-1
CDR3 protein: CASSNQGGNQETQYF
CDR3 DNA: TGCGCCAGCAGCAACCAAGGGGGTAACCAAGAGACCCAGTACTTC

D gene: -
clone size: -
J gene: TRBJ1-2
V gene: TRBV28
CDR3 protein: CASLRQGNYGYTF
CDR3 DNA: TGTGCCAGCCTTCGCCAGGGGAACTATGGCTACACCTTC